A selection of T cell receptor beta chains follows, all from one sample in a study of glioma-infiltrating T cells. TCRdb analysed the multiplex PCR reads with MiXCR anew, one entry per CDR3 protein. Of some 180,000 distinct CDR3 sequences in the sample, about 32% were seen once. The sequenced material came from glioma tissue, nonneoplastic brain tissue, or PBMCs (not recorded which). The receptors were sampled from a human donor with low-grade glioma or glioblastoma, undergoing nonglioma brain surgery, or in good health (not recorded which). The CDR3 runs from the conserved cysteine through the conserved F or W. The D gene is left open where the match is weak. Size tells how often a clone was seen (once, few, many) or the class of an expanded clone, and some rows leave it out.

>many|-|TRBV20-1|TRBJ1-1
TGCAGTGCTAGCAAGGGCATGAACACTGAAGCTTTCTTT
CSASKGMNTEAFF
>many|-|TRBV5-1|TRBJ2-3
TGCGCCAGCAGCTCACTCCGGGGCACAGATACGCAGTATTTT
CASSSLRGTDTQYF
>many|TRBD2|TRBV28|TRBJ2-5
TGTGCCAGCAGTGCACTAGCGGAGATAGAAGAGACCCAGTACTTC
CASSALAEIEETQYF
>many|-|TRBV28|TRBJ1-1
TGTGCCAGCAGTTTGCCTAAGGGCAGAGGGGTGTTCACTGAAGCTTTCTTT
CASSLPKGRGVFTEAFF
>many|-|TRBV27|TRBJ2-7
TGTGCCAGCGCCGCCCCCAGGCGGCAAGGGGACGAGCAGTACTTC
CASAAPRRQGDEQYF
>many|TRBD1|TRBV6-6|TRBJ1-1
TGTGCCAGCAGTTACTTGGGTAGGACAGGGAAAAACCCTGAAGCTTTCTTT
CASSYLGRTGKNPEAFF
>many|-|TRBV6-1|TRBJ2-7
TGTGCCAGCAGTAATACAGCCCCCTACGAGCAGTACTTC
CASSNTAPYEQYF
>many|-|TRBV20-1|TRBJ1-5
TGCAGTGCTAGGGCGGGACCGTTCAATCAGCCCCAGCATTTT
CSARAGPFNQPQHF
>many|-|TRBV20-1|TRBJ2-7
TGCAGTGCTATGGGCGGATTCTCCTACGAGCAGTACTTC
CSAMGGFSYEQYF
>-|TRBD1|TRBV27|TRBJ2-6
TGTGCCAGCAGACCGGGACAGGGGGGGACTGGGGCCAACGTCCTGACTTTC
CASRPGQGGTGANVLTF
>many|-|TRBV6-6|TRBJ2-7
TGTGCCAGCAGTTATCCCCCGACGAGAGCCTACGAGCAGTACTTC
CASSYPPTRAYEQYF
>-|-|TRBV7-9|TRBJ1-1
TGTGCCAGCCCCCAGGACGGACCCAACAATATGAACACTGAAGCTTTCTTT
CASPQDGPNNMNTEAFF
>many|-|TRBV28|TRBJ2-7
TGTGCCAGCAGTTTATTGGGCGAGCAGTACTTC
CASSLLGEQYF
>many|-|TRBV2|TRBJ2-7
TGTGCCAGCGACCCGGGACACGAACATTACGAGCAGTACTTC
CASDPGHEHYEQYF
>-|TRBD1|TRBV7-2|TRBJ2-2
TGTGCCAGCAGCTTAATCGGGACAGGGAGCATCACCGGGGAGCTGTTTTTT
CASSLIGTGSITGELFF
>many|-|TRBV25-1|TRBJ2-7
TGTGCCAGCAGTGGAGGGTACGAGCAGTACTTC
CASSGGYEQYF
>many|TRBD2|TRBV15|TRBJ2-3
TGTGCCACCAGCGATTGGACTAGCGGGAGTATGACAGATACGCAGTATTTT
CATSDWTSGSMTDTQYF
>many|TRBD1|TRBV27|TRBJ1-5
TGTGCCAGCAGTCCAGGACAGGGCGGTCAGCCCCAGCATTTT
CASSPGQGGQPQHF
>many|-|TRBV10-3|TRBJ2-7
TGTGCCATCAGGCCGCAGGGGAGCTCCTACGAGCAGTACTTC
CAIRPQGSSYEQYF
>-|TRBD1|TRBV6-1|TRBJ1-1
TGCGCCAGCGAGGGACAGTCGAACACTGAAGCTTTCTTT
CASEGQSNTEAFF
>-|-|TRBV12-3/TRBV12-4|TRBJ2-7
TGTGCCAGCAGTCTCGGGGAAGGGTATGGCGAGCAGTACTTC
CASSLGEGYGEQYF
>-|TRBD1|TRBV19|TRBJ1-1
TGTGCCAGTAGTGCTTGGACAGGAGGGAACACTGAAGCTTTCTTT
CASSAWTGGNTEAFF
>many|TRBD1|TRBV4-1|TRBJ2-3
TGCGCCAGCAGCCAAAACGGACAGGGATCAGATACGCAGTATTTT
CASSQNGQGSDTQYF
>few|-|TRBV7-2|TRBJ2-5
TGTGCCAGCAGCTCTTACACACAAGAGACCCAGTACTTC
CASSSYTQETQYF
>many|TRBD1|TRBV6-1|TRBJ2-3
TGTGCCAGCGGGGACAGGGGCACAGATACGCAGTATTTT
CASGDRGTDTQYF
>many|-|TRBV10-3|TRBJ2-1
TGTGCCATCCTTCCGACCTCCTACAATGAGCAGTTCTTC
CAILPTSYNEQFF
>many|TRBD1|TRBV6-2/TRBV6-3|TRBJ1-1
TGTGCCAGCAGACAACCGGGACAGTTTGAAGCTTTCTTT
CASRQPGQFEAFF
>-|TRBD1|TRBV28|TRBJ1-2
TGTGCCAGCAGTAAGGACAGGTTTTATGGCTACACCTTC
CASSKDRFYGYTF
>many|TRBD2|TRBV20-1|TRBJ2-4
TGCAGTGCTAGAGAGGCGGGAGGGGATTATGGGGCCAAAAACATTCAGTACTTC
CSAREAGGDYGAKNIQYF
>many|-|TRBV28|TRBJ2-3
TGTGCCAGCAGGGTTCACGAGGAGGGGCCCACAGATACGCAGTATTTT
CASRVHEEGPTDTQYF
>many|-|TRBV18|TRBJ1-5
TGTGCCAGCTCGGGGGGGCGTAATCAGCCCCAGCATTTT
CASSGGRNQPQHF